This T cell receptor (beta chain) was captured in a study of T cell changes during pregnancy in multiple sclerosis. The CDR3 extends over 12 amino acids. Deletions cut 5 bases from V and 0 bases from J, with 5 bases between. From germline, CDR1 is GTSNPN and CDR2 SVGIG (reference sequence). Some clones are missing from TCRdb's copy, which holds only in-frame ones; the method was immunoSEQ multiplex PCR. The sample lists some 70,000 clones, over 75% seen once, with about 0.31% in the top ten. The rearrangement joins TRBV30 to TRBJ1-3; no definite D call. The sequences come from CD4+ T cells from peripheral blood mononuclear cells, collected in the third trimester of pregnancy. This clonotype was obtained from a female donor in good health, enrolled as a control in a pregnancy study. CDR3 protein: CAWSVSGNTIYF. CDR3 DNA sequence: TGTGCCTGGTCCGTCTCTGGAAACACCATATATTTT.